The rows below give T cell receptor beta chains drawn from one sample of a study of Tregs in tolerant kidney transplant recipients. Libraries were prepared by immunoSEQ multiplex PCR; TCRdb keeps only in-frame clonotypes and omits some of them. In the table there are about 22,000 clones, more than 65% of which are singletons. The source was CD8+ T cells from blood (PBMCs), collected 6 months after the transplant. The receptor source for this set is a human patient who received a combined kidney and bone marrow transplant. The graft donor may account for some of the T cells. Each CDR3 is given with its conserved first and last residue. Where a row states a size, it is once, few, many or the class of an expanded clone; other rows omit it.

clone_size j_call v_call cdr3_aa
- TRBJ2-1 TRBV4-3 CASSQDRGGEQFF
once TRBJ2-1 TRBV4-1 CASSHRGQKSYNEQFF
- TRBJ2-6 TRBV19 CASSQGAWANVLTF
- TRBJ2-7 TRBV7-9 CASSFSYVVRSGEQYF
- TRBJ2-2 TRBV9 CASCTPFSSGGCGATGELFF
- TRBJ1-1 TRBV27 CASSLGQGLSEAFF
- TRBJ1-4 TRBV9 CASSAGTGNEKLFF
- TRBJ2-1 TRBV19 CASSIATAYNEQFF
- TRBJ2-5 TRBV19 CASSIGLETQYF
- TRBJ2-7 TRBV7-6 CASSLGQGRHEQYF
once TRBJ2-7 TRBV7-8 CASSNSGSSYEQYF
- TRBJ2-5 TRBV30 CAWSVLGGAGETQYF
- TRBJ2-6 TRBV7-6 CASSLFPRGPSGANVLTF
- TRBJ2-3 TRBV6-5 CASSYHIQGTTDTQYF
- TRBJ1-5 TRBV27 CATHRGDQPQHF
- TRBJ2-2 TRBV12-5 CASRTGTNTGELFF